These 8 T cell receptor beta chains were all obtained from the same sample, sequenced in a study of cytotoxic CD8 clonotypes in ibrutinib-treated CLL. Sequenced by immunoSEQ multiplex PCR; TCRdb stores in-frame clones only, minus some. The sample lists 5,500 to 7,500 clones, 65% to 85% occurring once. Sequencing used PBMCs, obtained before ibrutinib treatment. Receptors originate from a human donor with chronic lymphocytic leukemia.

This clone was detected once. CDR3 residues: CASRRGGGLDTQYF. The CDR3 DNA reads as TGTGCCAGCAGGAGAGGGGGGGGGTTAGATACGCAGTATTTT. The V call is TRBV7-8, the J call TRBJ2-3, with TRBD2 as a possible D gene (7 bases). With 6 bases removed from V and 5 bases from J, the gap between germline ends came to 15 bases. This CDR3 contains 14 residues. The germline V gene encodes CDR1 SGHVS and CDR2 FQNEAQ.

V usage is TRBV7-6 and J usage is TRBJ2-5, with D perhaps TRBD2 (7 bases). Trimming cost V 0 bases and J 4 bases, with 15 bases left between them. This CDR3 contains 16 residues. CDR1 and CDR2 from the germline V gene are SGHVS and FNYEAQ. Here the CDR3 DNA reads TGTGCCAGCAGCTTAGCCGTGACAGGCGGGGGAGAGACCCAGTACTTC. The encoded protein is CASSLAVTGGGETQYF.

The chain is built from TRBV7-9 and TRBJ2-3, with D perhaps assigned TRBD1 or TRBD2 (5 bases each). The CDR3 totals 16 residues. CDR1 is SEHNR, CDR2 FQNEAQ, per germline (reference sequence). Trimming removed 3 bases from V and 2 bases from J, with 15 bases in between. This chain's CDR3 is CASSFGGAWATDTQYF. DNA for the CDR3: TGTGCCAGCAGCTTTGGGGGAGCGTGGGCCACAGATACGCAGTATTTT.

V is TRBV5-6 and J is TRBJ1-2; D is possibly TRBD1 (5 bases). Germline CDR1 and CDR2: SGHDT and YYEEEE. Trimming shortened V by 5 bases and J by 1 base, and 15 bases separated the two germline ends. The CDR3 is made up of 15 amino acids. CDR3 region: CASRDGTDLNYGYTF. In DNA form, the CDR3 reads TGTGCCAGCAGGGACGGGACGGATCTTAACTATGGCTACACCTTC.

This clone appeared a single time. This chain connects TRBV19 to TRBJ1-2; perhaps TRBD1 as D (6 bases). The CDR3 runs 16 residues. The ends were cut back, 4 bases at V and 4 bases at J, with 19 bases in the middle. Germline V gene lookup returns CDR1 LNHDA and CDR2 SQIVND (reference sequence). The CDR3 is CASSTVGGVGSYGYTF. In DNA, the CDR3 is TGTGCCAGTAGTACCGTAGGGGGAGTAGGAAGCTATGGCTACACCTTC.

This chain joins TRBV5-1 and TRBJ1-1; D gene unclear. This CDR3 region has 14 residues. V was shortened by 0 bases and J by 10 bases, with 16 bases between the two germline ends. Germline-derived CDR1 and CDR2 are SGHRS and YFSETQ. This CDR3 is CASSLVLDTVGAFF. The CDR3 DNA sequence: TGCGCCAGCAGCTTGGTTCTGGATACAGTTGGAGCTTTCTTT.

This chain joins TRBV11-2 and TRBJ2-7; tentatively, D is TRBD2 (5 bases). Between the trimmed V and J ends, which lost 4 bases and 3 bases, there was a span of 25 bases. CDR3 size: 18 residues. Germline loops: CDR1 SGHAT, CDR2 FQNNGV. CDR3 sequence reads: CASSSEGYTRNENYEQYF. The CDR3 coding sequence is TGTGCCAGCAGCTCCGAGGGATATACAAGGAATGAGAACTACGAGCAGTACTTC.

The DNA for the CDR3 is TGCAGCGTTTCCCTACAGAGCACCCGGATTCAGTACTTC. It is translated as CSVSLQSTRIQYF. The V call is TRBV29-1, the J call TRBJ2-4; no clear D gene. The CDR3 length is 13 residues. Germline loops: CDR1 SQVTM, CDR2 ANQGSEA. V gave up 5 bases and J gave up 10 bases, with 18 bases separating them. Full variable domain (outside the CDR3, taken from reference TRBV29-1 and TRBJ2-4): SAVISQKPSRDICQRGTSLTIQCQVDSQVTMMFWYRQQPGQSLTLIATANQGSEATYESGFVIDKFPISRPNLTFSTLTVSNMSPEDSSIYLCSVSLQSTRIQYFGAGTRLSVL.